Listed below are T cell receptor beta chains from one sample, sequenced in a study of CD8+CD57+ T cells in acquired aplastic anemia. TCRdb analysed the reads with MiXCR anew, one entry per CDR3 protein. This table holds approximately 170,000 distinct CDR3 sequences, 40% to 55% found once. The sample taken for sequencing was sorted CD4+, CD8+, or CD8+CD57+ T cells (not recorded which) from PBMCs. All receptors come from a human donor with aplastic anemia. Each CDR3 is given with its conserved first and last residue. D genes are given only for firm matches. The size of a clone is reported for some rows only, either as once, few or many, or as a class for expanded clones.

>TRBJ2-5|TRBV4-1|.|many
TGCGCCAGCAGCCAAGGGGGACAACTCGGGGAGACCCAGTACTTC
CASSQGGQLGETQYF
>TRBJ1-1|TRBV24-1|TRBD1|.
TGTGCCACCAGTGATCCCAAGACAGGGTCGAACACTGAAGCTTTCTTT
CATSDPKTGSNTEAFF
>TRBJ1-2|TRBV15|.|once
TGTGCCACCAGCAGAGAGGACGCACGTTTGGAGGGAGGCTACACCTTC
CATSREDARLEGGYTF
>TRBJ1-1|TRBV12-3/TRBV12-4|TRBD1|many
TGTGCCAGCAGTTTGTCGACAGGGGGAGGCACTGAAGCTTTCTTT
CASSLSTGGGTEAFF
>TRBJ2-6|TRBV10-3|.|many
TGTGCCATCTCCGGTGGCCCTGGGGCCAACGTCCTGACTTTC
CAISGGPGANVLTF
>TRBJ2-7|TRBV20-1|.|.
TGCAGTGCCACCCTTGGGGGGGCCCACTACGAGCAGTACTTC
CSATLGGAHYEQYF
>TRBJ2-5|TRBV20-1|TRBD1|many
TGCAGTGCTAGTTCGGGACAGGATATCCAAGAGACCCAGTACTTC
CSASSGQDIQETQYF
>TRBJ2-2|TRBV3-1|TRBD1|many
TGTGCCAGCAGCCAGGGGACAGGGAAGGCCGGGGAGCTGTTTTTT
CASSQGTGKAGELFF
>TRBJ2-3|TRBV29-1|.|.
TGCAGCGCAGCGGGCCTAGATGCCACAGATACGCAGTATTTT
CSAAGLDATDTQYF
>TRBJ1-6|TRBV2|TRBD1|.
TGTGCCAGCAGTAGGGACAGTAATTCACCCCTCCACTTT
CASSRDSNSPLHF
>TRBJ2-5|TRBV5-6|.|many
TGTGCCAGCAACCGGGACTCCGCCGCACAGTACTTC
CASNRDSAAQYF
>TRBJ2-5|TRBV27|.|.
TGTGCCAGCAGTTTTTCACCAACCGCTTACACCGGACTCTCGGCGGAGACCCAGTACTTC
CASSFSPTAYTGLSAETQYF
>TRBJ2-5|TRBV25-1|TRBD2|.
TGTGCCAGCAGTCCTCCGGGACTAGGGGAGACCCAGTACTTC
CASSPPGLGETQYF
>TRBJ2-5|TRBV20-1|TRBD2|.
TGCAGTGCTAGCCCCCTAACACAGAGCGGGGGGGGAATAGAGACCCAGTACTTC
CSASPLTQSGGGIETQYF
>TRBJ1-2|TRBV6-1|.|many
TGTGCCAGCAGTGGGGGTTTATGGTATGGCTACACCTTC
CASSGGLWYGYTF
>TRBJ1-1|TRBV10-1|.|.
TGCGCCAGCAGTCCCGCTGATACCGACACTGAAGCTTTCTTT
CASSPADTDTEAFF
>TRBJ1-2|TRBV5-8|.|many
TGTGCCAGCAGCTTGCAAGGGCAAAGCGGCTACACCTTC
CASSLQGQSGYTF
>TRBJ2-5|TRBV12-3/TRBV12-4|.|many
TGTGCCAGCAGTCGTACCCGAGCAGAGACCCAGTACTTC
CASSRTRAETQYF
>TRBJ1-2|TRBV4-2|.|.
TGTGCCAGCAGCTTCAAGACAGGAGAATACTATGGCTACACCTTC
CASSFKTGEYYGYTF
>TRBJ2-7|TRBV28|.|many
TGTGCCAGCAGTTTTAGGGTTTCCTACGAGCAGTACTTC
CASSFRVSYEQYF
>TRBJ2-6|TRBV12-3/TRBV12-4|.|.
TGTGCCAGCAGTCACACTGGGGCCAACGTCCTGACTTTC
CASSHTGANVLTF
>TRBJ2-5|TRBV5-1|TRBD2|.
TGCGCCAGCAGCTTGGGAGGGACTAGCAAGCAAGAGACCCAGTACTTC
CASSLGGTSKQETQYF
>TRBJ1-6|TRBV2|.|.
TGTGCCAGCAGTGCCTTCCGTAATTCACCCCTCCACTTT
CASSAFRNSPLHF
>TRBJ1-6|TRBV19|TRBD1|.
TGTGCCAGTAGTGAGGGCGGGACAGAAAATTCACCCCTCCACTTT
CASSEGGTENSPLHF
>TRBJ1-1|TRBV13|.|many
TGTGCCAGCAGCCCACAAACGGGACGGAACACTGAAGCTTTCTTT
CASSPQTGRNTEAFF
>TRBJ2-7|TRBV7-2|.|.
TGTGCCAGCAGCTTAGTCCGTCAGGGGATCAACGAGCAGTACTTC
CASSLVRQGINEQYF
>TRBJ1-3|TRBV11-2|TRBD1|few
TGTGCCAGCCAACGCATCAAAGGGGGCGCCGGAAACACCATATATTTT
CASQRIKGGAGNTIYF
>TRBJ2-7|TRBV25-1|TRBD1|.
TGTGCCAGCAGTGACCCCCAGGGGGCTACCTACGAGCAGTACTTC
CASSDPQGATYEQYF
>TRBJ1-5|TRBV15|.|medium-sized
TGTGCCACCAGCAGCGTGGGTCAGCCCCAGCATTTT
CATSSVGQPQHF
>TRBJ2-3|TRBV11-3|.|many
TGTGCCAGCAGCTTAGTAGCTTTCACAGATACGCAGTATTTT
CASSLVAFTDTQYF
>TRBJ1-5|TRBV6-1|.|many
TGTGCCAGCAGCGATCCAGGGGATCAGCCCCAGCATTTT
CASSDPGDQPQHF
>TRBJ2-5|TRBV27|.|many
TGTGCCAGCAGTTTACATGTCAGTCCAGAGACCCAGTACTTC
CASSLHVSPETQYF
>TRBJ1-6|TRBV4-2|TRBD1|.
TGTGCCAGCAGCCCGGGGACAGGGGCCTATAATTCACCCCTCCACTTT
CASSPGTGAYNSPLHF
>TRBJ2-3|TRBV2|.|.
TGTGCTAGCAGTGATGTGCGGGGCACAGATACGCAGTATTTT
CASSDVRGTDTQYF